This T cell receptor beta chain derives from a study of blood T cell repertoires in COVID-19 (TCRdb year 2020). About the investigation overall: Collaborator samples came from the United States, Italy and Spain and covered acute and convalescent phases of COVID-19. The material from the prospective study consisted of cDNA or gDNA derived from T cells, B-cell-depleted T cells, or PBMCs. The dataset comprised deeply sampled blood TCRbeta repertoires from subjects exposed to, actively infected with, or recovered from COVID-19. A freely available public database, intended as a resource for researchers studying the immune response to SARS-CoV-2, is where the repertoires were released. Samples were obtained from the ongoing ImmuneRACE study (first 160 participants) and from over 1,000 subjects provided by 6 global collaborators. A de-identified subject ID, COVID-19 status, age in years and sex were almost always included in the sample metadata. Where HLA class I and class II types were available, the types were taken from metadata supplied by the sample provider, not from assay-based typing.

Reading the germline V gene gives CDR1 SGHTA and CDR2 FQGTGA. The CDR3 runs 15 amino acids, cysteine and phenylalanine included. Only the CDR3 DNA stays, 45 bases, in frame from base 1. The junction shows trimming of 1 base on V and 3 bases on J, and the gene matches do not reach 3 bases of it. TCRbeta CDR3 regions were amplified from genomic DNA using the immunoSEQ Assay, a bias-controlled multiplex PCR. On the study's bioinformatics: The number of nucleated cells in each sample was estimated from the amplification of reference gene primers within the assay. To quantify the absolute abundance of each unique TCRbeta CDR3 rearrangement, sequence reads were collapsed and filtered. For each sample, productive Simpson clonality was calculated as the square root of Simpson's diversity index over productive rearrangements. The clones in this table, taken by TCRdb from immuneACCESS, are in-frame only. Not every clone is retained; where verified, under half of the shortfall comes from an unresolved V gene, and the cause of the rest is unknown. That table gives V, J and clone size, and the DNA gave D and trimming. This sample gives almost 400,000 clones in total; more than 75% of them show up just once. Around 0.95% of the sample is in the top ten clones.

Study-wide findings and limitations: The quantity of clinical and demographic metadata differed by source and by participant and was supplied without curation.

Participants in the prospective study were enrolled through a virtual design, were aged 18 to 89 years, and lived in 24 United States geographic areas. To assign participants to cohorts, the prospective study relied on clinical history that participants themselves reported in a screening survey and a study questionnaire. In the prospective study, mobile phlebotomists collected whole blood, serum and a nasopharyngeal or oropharyngeal swab from each participant. Additional blood draws and questionnaires over an approximately 2-month period could optionally be provided by prospective study participants. Before DNA extraction, prospective study blood samples were shipped either frozen or at room temperature. Note on this clone: What this receptor recognizes is not known. No base quality values were provided; no much bigger clone lies one nucleotide off.

Sequencing used PBMCs or T cells enriched from blood (not recorded which). This receptor was taken from a woman aged 25 to 39 with acute COVID-19. Rearrangement joined TRBV7-3 to TRBJ2-3, with 8 bases in between that match TRBD2. The DNA reads TGTGCCAGCAGCTTAAGGGGACTAGTGACAGATACGCAGTATTTT. This encodes CASSLRGLVTDTQYF. Reference TRBV7-3 and TRBJ2-3 genes cover what lies past the CDR3, so the full variable domain is GAGVSQTPSNKVTEKGKYVELRCDPISGHTALYWYRQSLGQGPEFLIYFQGTGAADDSGLPNDRFFAVRPEGSVSTLKIQRTERGDSAVYLCASSLRGLVTDTQYFGPGTRLTVL.